Sequencing of this TCR beta chain was carried out in a study of graft-versus-host responses after intestinal transplantation. Background on the study: Transplantation in recipients was multivisceral, liver-intestinal, or isolated intestinal. Overall study findings and caveats: GvH clonotypes were identified within recipient marrow, with a subset emerging first in ileum or blood. Early declines in HvG clones that occurred post-transplant were associated with peak circulating GvH clone levels. The study found high graft-versus-host to host-versus-graft clonal ratios in allografts of patients with graft-donor T cell macrochimerism.

Turning to this clone: Its antigen is as yet unknown.

Germline CDR1 and CDR2: MDHEN and SYDVKM. The CDR3 consists of 11 residues. Trimming pared 3 bases from V and 5 bases from J, leaving 4 bases between. Only in-frame clones appear in the TCRdb table, and some are missing; sequencing was by immunoSEQ multiplex PCR. The table includes more than 100,000 clones, 85% to 95% detected once. The specimen was unstimulated CD4+ T cells sorted from spleen or lymph node cells, collected before intestinal transplant. This receptor was obtained from a human donor who received an intestinal transplant. This rearrangement joins TRBV28 to TRBJ1-2, with no clear D. CDR3 sequence reads: CASSFQYGYTF. In DNA form, the CDR3 reads TGTGCCAGCAGTTTCCAGTATGGCTACACCTTC.